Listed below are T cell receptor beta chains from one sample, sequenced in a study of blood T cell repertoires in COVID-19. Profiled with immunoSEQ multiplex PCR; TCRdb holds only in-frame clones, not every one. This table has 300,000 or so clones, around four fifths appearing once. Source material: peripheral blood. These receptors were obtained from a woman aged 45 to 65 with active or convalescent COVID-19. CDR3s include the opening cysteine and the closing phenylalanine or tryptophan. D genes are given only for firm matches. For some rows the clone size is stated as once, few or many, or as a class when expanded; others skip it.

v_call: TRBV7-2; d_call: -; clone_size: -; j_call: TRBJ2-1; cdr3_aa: CASSLEGDRPISYNEQFF; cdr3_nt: TGTGCCAGCAGCTTAGAGGGAGACAGGCCGATTTCCTACAATGAGCAGTTCTTC
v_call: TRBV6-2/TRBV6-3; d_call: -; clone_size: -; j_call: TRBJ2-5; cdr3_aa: CASSLGLPGETQYF; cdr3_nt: TGTGCCAGCAGTCTGGGCCTGCCGGGGGAGACCCAGTACTTC
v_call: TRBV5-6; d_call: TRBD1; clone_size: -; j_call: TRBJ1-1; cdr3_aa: CASSFFDRATEAFF; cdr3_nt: TGTGCCAGCAGCTTCTTCGACAGGGCCACTGAAGCTTTCTTT
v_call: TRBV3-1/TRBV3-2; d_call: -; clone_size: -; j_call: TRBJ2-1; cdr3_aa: CASSQDSLGEQFF; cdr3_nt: TGTGCCAGCAGCCAAGATAGCCTCGGTGAGCAGTTCTTC
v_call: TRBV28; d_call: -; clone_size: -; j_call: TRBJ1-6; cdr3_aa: CASSGHVNSPLHF; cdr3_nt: TGTGCCAGCAGCGGACACGTAAATTCACCCCTCCACTTT
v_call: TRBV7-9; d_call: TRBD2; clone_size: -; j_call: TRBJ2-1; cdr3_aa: CASSRSRPLAGLNEQFF; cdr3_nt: TGTGCCAGCAGCCGGTCGCGTCCACTAGCGGGCCTCAATGAGCAGTTCTTC
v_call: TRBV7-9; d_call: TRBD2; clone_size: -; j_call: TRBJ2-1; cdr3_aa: CASSLGLAGGVEQFF; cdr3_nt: TGTGCCAGCAGCTTAGGACTAGCGGGAGGGGTTGAGCAGTTCTTC
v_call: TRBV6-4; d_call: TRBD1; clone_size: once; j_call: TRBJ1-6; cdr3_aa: CASSTGTGGSPLHF; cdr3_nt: TGTGCCAGCAGTACCGGGACAGGGGGCTCACCCCTCCACTTT
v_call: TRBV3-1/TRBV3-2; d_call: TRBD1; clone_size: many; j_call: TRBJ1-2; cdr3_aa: CASIDRAYGYTF; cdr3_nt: TGTGCCAGCATAGACAGGGCCTATGGCTACACCTTC
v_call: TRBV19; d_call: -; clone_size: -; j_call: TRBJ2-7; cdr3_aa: CASSIPGYEQYF; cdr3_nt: TGTGCCAGTAGTATACCAGGGTACGAGCAGTACTTC
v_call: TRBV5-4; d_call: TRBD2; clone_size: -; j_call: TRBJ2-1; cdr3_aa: CASSLATSGNHEQFF; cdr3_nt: TGTGCCAGCAGCTTGGCAACTAGCGGGAACCATGAGCAGTTCTTC
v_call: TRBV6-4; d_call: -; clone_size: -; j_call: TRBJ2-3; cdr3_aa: CASSGTGTDTQYF; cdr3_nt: TGTGCCAGCAGTGGGACAGGCACAGATACGCAGTATTTT
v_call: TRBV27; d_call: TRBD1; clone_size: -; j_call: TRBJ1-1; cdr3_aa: CASSLSQGAVLNTEAFF; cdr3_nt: TGTGCCAGCAGTTTATCACAGGGGGCGGTTTTGAACACTGAAGCTTTCTTT
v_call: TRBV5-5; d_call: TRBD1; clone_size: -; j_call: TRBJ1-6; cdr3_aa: CASTPIFVQTGVSPLHF; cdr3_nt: TGTGCCAGCACCCCTATATTCGTTCAGACAGGGGTATCACCCCTCCACTTT
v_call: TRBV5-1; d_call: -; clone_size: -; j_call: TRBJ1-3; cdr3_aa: CASSLVGSGNTIYF; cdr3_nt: TGCGCCAGCAGCTTGGTCGGCTCTGGAAACACCATATATTTT
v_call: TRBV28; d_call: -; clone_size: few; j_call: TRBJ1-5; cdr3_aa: CASSLWAGLGSNQPQHF; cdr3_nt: TGTGCCAGCAGTTTATGGGCAGGGTTGGGGAGCAATCAGCCCCAGCATTTT
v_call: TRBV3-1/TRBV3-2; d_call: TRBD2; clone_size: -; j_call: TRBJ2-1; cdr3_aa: CASGSLTGRAGGEQFF; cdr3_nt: TGTGCCAGCGGATCTCTAACCGGGAGGGCCGGTGGTGAGCAGTTCTTC
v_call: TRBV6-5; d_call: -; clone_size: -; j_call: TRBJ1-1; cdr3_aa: CASSYRGGTEAFF; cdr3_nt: TGTGCCAGCAGTTACCGGGGAGGAACTGAAGCTTTCTTT
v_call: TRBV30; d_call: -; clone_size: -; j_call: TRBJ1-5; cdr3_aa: CASGWGGRNQPQHF; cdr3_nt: TGTGCGTCTGGGTGGGGGGGAAGGAATCAGCCCCAGCATTTT
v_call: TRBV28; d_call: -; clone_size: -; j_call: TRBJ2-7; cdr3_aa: CATQGSSYEQYF; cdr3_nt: TGTGCCACCCAAGGGAGCTCCTACGAGCAGTACTTC
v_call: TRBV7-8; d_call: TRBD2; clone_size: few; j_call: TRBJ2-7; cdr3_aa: CASSLLTGGPNEQYF; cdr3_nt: TGTGCCAGCAGCTTACTGACGGGAGGGCCTAACGAGCAGTACTTC
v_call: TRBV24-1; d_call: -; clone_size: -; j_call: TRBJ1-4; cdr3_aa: CATSEAGEYEKLFF; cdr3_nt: TGTGCCACCAGTGAAGCAGGGGAGTACGAAAAACTGTTTTTT
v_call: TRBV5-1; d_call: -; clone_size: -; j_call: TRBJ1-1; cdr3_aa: CASSSHRREGTEAFF; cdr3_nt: TGCGCCAGCAGCTCTCACCGCAGGGAGGGCACTGAAGCTTTCTTT
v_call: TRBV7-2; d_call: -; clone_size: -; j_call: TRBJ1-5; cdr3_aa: CASSLQFGNQPQHF; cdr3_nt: TGTGCCAGCAGTCTACAGTTTGGCAATCAGCCCCAGCATTTT
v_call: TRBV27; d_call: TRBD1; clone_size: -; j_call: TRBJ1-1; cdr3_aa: CASRGQVGFEAFF; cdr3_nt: TGTGCCAGCAGGGGACAGGTTGGGTTTGAAGCTTTCTTT
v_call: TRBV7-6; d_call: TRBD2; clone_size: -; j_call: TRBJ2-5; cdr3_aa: CASSLSGSVVGGGETQYF; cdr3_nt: TGTGCCAGCAGTCTAAGCGGGAGTGTAGTCGGAGGTGGGGAGACCCAGTACTTC
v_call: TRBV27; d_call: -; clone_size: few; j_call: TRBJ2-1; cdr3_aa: CASRYSSLYNEQFF; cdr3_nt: TGTGCCAGCAGGTACAGCTCCCTCTACAATGAGCAGTTCTTC
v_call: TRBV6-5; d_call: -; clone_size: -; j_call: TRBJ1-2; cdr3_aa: CASSYHRVSNYGYTF; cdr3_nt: TGTGCCAGCAGTTACCACAGGGTCTCTAACTATGGCTACACCTTC
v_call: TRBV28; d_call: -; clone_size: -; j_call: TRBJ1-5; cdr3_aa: CASSRGLNQPQHF; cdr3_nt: TGTGCCAGCAGTCGGGGTCTCAATCAGCCCCAGCATTTT
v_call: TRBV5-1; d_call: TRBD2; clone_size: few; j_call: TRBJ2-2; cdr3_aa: CASNPTSGSFGTGELFF; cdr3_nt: TGCGCCAGCAACCCGACTAGCGGGAGTTTCGGGACCGGGGAGCTGTTTTTT
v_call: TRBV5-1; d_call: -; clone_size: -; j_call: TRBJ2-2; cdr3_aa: CASSKSSASNTGELFF; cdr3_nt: TGCGCCAGCAGCAAATCTAGCGCGTCGAACACCGGGGAGCTGTTTTTT
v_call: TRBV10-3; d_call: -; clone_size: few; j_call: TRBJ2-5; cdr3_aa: CAISRGNQETQYF; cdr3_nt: TGTGCCATCAGTCGGGGGAACCAAGAGACCCAGTACTTC
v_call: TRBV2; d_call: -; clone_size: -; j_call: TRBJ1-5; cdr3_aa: CASSSNGGQPQHF; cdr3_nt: TGTGCCAGCAGTTCAAACGGGGGTCAGCCCCAGCATTTT
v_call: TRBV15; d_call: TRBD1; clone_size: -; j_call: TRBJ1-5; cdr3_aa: CATSRDRDGQPQHF; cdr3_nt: TGTGCCACCAGCAGGGACAGGGACGGTCAGCCCCAGCATTTT
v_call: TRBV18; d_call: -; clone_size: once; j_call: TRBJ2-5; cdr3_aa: CASSPAVGTQYF; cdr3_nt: TGTGCCAGCTCCCCCGCGGTTGGGACCCAGTACTTC
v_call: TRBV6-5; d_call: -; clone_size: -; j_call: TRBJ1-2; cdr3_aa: CASSYSSTGANSF; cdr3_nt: TGTGCCAGCAGTTACTCGAGTACCGGAGCCAATTCCTTC
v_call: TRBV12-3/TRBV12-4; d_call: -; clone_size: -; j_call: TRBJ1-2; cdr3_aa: CASSFGSDNTF; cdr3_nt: TGTGCCAGCAGTTTTGGCTCAGACAACACCTTC
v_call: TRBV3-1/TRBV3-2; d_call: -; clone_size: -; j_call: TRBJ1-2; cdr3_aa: CASSPLMPGRPNYGYTF; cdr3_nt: TGTGCCAGCAGCCCCCTGATGCCAGGCCGACCTAACTATGGCTACACCTTC
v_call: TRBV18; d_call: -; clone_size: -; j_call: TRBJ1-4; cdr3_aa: CASSPRQANEKLFF; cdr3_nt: TGTGCCAGCTCACCACGGCAGGCAAATGAAAAACTGTTTTTT
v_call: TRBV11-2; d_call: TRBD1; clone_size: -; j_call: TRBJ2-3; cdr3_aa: CASSSSDRSYTDTQYF; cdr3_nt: TGTGCCAGCAGCTCCTCGGACAGGAGCTACACAGATACGCAGTATTTT
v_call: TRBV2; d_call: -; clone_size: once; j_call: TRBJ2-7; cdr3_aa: CASSSQGYEQYF; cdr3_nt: TGTGCCAGCAGCTCCCAGGGATACGAGCAGTACTTC
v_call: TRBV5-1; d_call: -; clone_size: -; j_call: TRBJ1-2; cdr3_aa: CASSPPITGNYGYTF; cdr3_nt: TGCGCCAGCAGCCCCCCTATCACAGGGAACTATGGCTACACCTTC
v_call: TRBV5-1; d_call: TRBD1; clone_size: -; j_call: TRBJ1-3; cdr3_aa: CASSSDRSSGNTIYF; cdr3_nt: TGCGCCAGCAGCTCGGACAGGAGCTCTGGAAACACCATATATTTT
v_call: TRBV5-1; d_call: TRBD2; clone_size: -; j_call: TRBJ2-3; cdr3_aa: CASNLGGTSATDTQYF; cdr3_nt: TGCGCCAGCAATCTTGGTGGGACTAGTGCGACAGATACGCAGTATTTT
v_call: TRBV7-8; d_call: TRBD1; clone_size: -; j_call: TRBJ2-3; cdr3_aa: CASSPRTGSRDTQYF; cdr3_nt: TGTGCCAGCAGCCCGAGGACAGGGAGTAGGGATACGCAGTATTTT
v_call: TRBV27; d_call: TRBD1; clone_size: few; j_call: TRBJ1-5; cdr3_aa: CASSSTSQGVGNQPQHF; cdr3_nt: TGTGCCAGCAGTTCAACTTCACAGGGGGTGGGCAATCAGCCCCAGCATTTT
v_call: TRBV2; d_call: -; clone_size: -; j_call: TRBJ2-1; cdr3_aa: CASRAGPGISFYNEQFF; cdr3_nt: TGTGCCAGCAGGGCGGGCCCGGGGATCTCTTTTTACAATGAGCAGTTCTTC
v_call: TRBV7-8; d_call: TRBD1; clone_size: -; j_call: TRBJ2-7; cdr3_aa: CASRIGQDRPYEQYF; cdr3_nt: TGTGCCAGCAGGATAGGACAGGACAGGCCCTACGAGCAGTACTTC
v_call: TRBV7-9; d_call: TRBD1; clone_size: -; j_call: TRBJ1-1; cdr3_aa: CASSFTGGTGEAFF; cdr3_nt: TGTGCCAGCAGCTTCACAGGGGGTACAGGTGAAGCTTTCTTT
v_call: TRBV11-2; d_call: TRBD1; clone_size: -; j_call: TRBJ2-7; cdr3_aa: CASSFYDRGGEQYF; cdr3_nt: TGTGCCAGCAGCTTTTACGACAGGGGAGGCGAGCAGTACTTC
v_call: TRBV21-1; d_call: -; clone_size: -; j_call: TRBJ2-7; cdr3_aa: CASSKGGRGWGYEQYF; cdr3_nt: TGTGCCAGCAGCAAAGGGGGCAGGGGATGGGGCTACGAGCAGTACTTC